Following are 10 T cell receptor beta chains from one sample sequenced in a study of T cells in Graves' hyperthyroidism and ophthalmopathy. RNA transcripts yielded amplified TCR beta CDR3 regions. The TCR CDR3 first-round RT-PCR relied on the HTBI primer set. TCRdb re-analysed the multiplex PCR reads in MiXCR, keeping a single row per CDR3 protein. The sample shows under 600,000 distinct CDR3 sequences, 15% to 20% of them seen only once. The specimen was blood. These receptors all come from a woman in her forties with Graves' ophthalmopathy.

The CDR3 reads CASSISQGQDYEQYF. The CDR3 coding sequence is TGTGCCAGTAGTATATCCCAGGGGCAAGACTACGAGCAGTACTTC. V and J are TRBV19 and TRBJ2-7, with D maybe TRBD1 (6 bases). The CDR3 length is 15 residues. CDR1 and CDR2 from the germline V gene are LNHDA and SQIVND (reference sequence). V was cut by 2 bases and J by 3 bases, with 14 bases left in between. Full variable domain (rest looked up from reference TRBV19 and TRBJ2-7): DGGITQSPKYLFRKEGQNVTLSCEQNLNHDAMYWYRQDPGQGLRLIYYSQIVNDFQKGDIAEGYSVSREKKESFPLTVTSAQKNPTAFYLCASSISQGQDYEQYFGPGTRLTVT.

There are many counts of this clonotype. This chain uses TRBV20-1 with TRBJ2-7; 11 bases match TRBD2. After removal of 1 base from V and 2 bases from J, the junction contained 4 bases not matched to a gene. This CDR3 spans 15 amino acids. Germline-derived CDR1 and CDR2 are DFQATT and SNEGSKA (reference sequence). Here the CDR3 DNA reads TGCAGTGCTAGAGCAACTAGCGGGGGCACCTACGAGCAGTACTTC. Its translation is CSARATSGGTYEQYF.

Comment on this clonotype: A clone one base away is much larger, so this may be a read error. This chain links TRBV20-1 with TRBJ2-7, with 8 bases fitting TRBD2. This CDR3 is built from 16 residues. The V gene's germline CDR1 is DFQATT and CDR2 SNEGSKA (reference sequence). CDR3 amino acids: CSAGDLRGTSSYEQYF. DNA for the CDR3: TGCAGTGCTGGAGATCTACGGGGGACTAGCTCCTACGAGCAGTACTTC.

V gene TRBV2 combines with J gene TRBJ2-2; no definite D call. The CDR3 is 14 residues long. Deletions cut 7 bases from V and 4 bases from J, with 13 bases between. CDR1 and CDR2 from the germline V gene are SNHLY and FYNNEI. DNA for the CDR3: TGTGCCAGCAAAAGACCCTTAGGCACCGGGGAGCTGTTTTTT. As protein: CASKRPLGTGELFF.

As regards this clonotype: Given a much more abundant clone one base away, this may be a read error. The V call is TRBV2, the J call TRBJ1-2, with a weak D call TRBD1 (5 bases). The CDR3 spans 12 residues. V lost 6 bases and J 4 bases, leaving 9 bases between the germline ends. The germline CDR1 and CDR2 sequences are SNHLY and FYNNEI. The CDR3 bases are TGTGCCAGCAGGGGGGGAAGCTATGGCTACACCTTC. Protein sequence: CASRGGSYGYTF.

There are many counts of this clonotype. The V call is TRBV7-2, the J call TRBJ2-3; D perhaps matches TRBD1 (5 bases). This CDR3 has 17 amino acids. V lost 0 bases, J lost 1 base, and 14 bases lay in between. Germline V CDR1 and CDR2: SGHTA, FQGNSA. The CDR3 loop reads CASSLAGRRIRTDTQYF. The DNA of the CDR3 is TGTGCCAGCAGCTTAGCGGGGCGCCGGATCCGCACAGATACGCAGTATTTT.

This clonotype was detected many times. V usage is TRBV4-1 and J usage is TRBJ2-5; 7 bases map to TRBD1. V trimming: 3 bases; J trimming: 5 bases; junction bases outside the gene matches: 9. The germline V gene encodes CDR1 MGHRA and CDR2 YSYEKL. The CDR3 sequence is 15 residues long. This chain's CDR3 is CASSQRDRDWETQYF. For the CDR3, the DNA is TGCGCCAGCAGCCAGCGAGACAGGGATTGGGAGACCCAGTACTTC.

This clonotype was observed a handful of times. This chain joins TRBV6-2 or TRBV6-3 and TRBJ2-7, with D unclear. V lost 6 bases, J lost 7 bases, and 13 bases lay in between. Germline CDR1 and CDR2: MNHEY and SVGEGT. The CDR3 is 12 residues long. CDR3 sequence reads: CASSLRNGEQYF. The CDR3 DNA reads TGTGCCAGCAGCCTTAGAAATGGTGAGCAGTACTTC.

This clonotype was counted at least ten times. The chain couples TRBV3-1 to TRBJ2-3; the D gene is possibly TRBD2 (6 bases). From germline, CDR1 is LGHDT and CDR2 YNNKEL (reference sequence). CDR3 size: 18 residues. Trimming removed 2 bases at V and 2 bases at J, with 20 bases between. The CDR3 reads CASSQLSGFSGFTDTQYF. CDR3 coding DNA: TGTGCCAGCAGCCAACTCTCCGGGTTTAGCGGATTCACAGATACGCAGTATTTT.

This clonotype was picked up many times. V usage is TRBV18 and J usage is TRBJ1-1, with D hard to call. Trimming took off 3 bases at V and 5 bases at J, with 10 bases between the two ends. This CDR3 has 13 residues. The germline V gene encodes CDR1 KGHSH and CDR2 LQKENI. The CDR3 nucleotides are TGTGCCAGCTCACCCCAGAGTCCGACTGAAGCTTTCTTT. Its translation: CASSPQSPTEAFF.